The 25 T cell receptor beta chains given below trace back to one sample, sequenced in a study of blood T cell dynamics during melanoma immunotherapy. As to time point: week 3, after first cycle of checkpoint inhibitor. Libraries were prepared by immunoSEQ multiplex PCR; TCRdb keeps only in-frame clonotypes and omits some of them. Of about 12,000 clones in the sample, 70% to 90% are singletons; the top ten hold roughly 4%. Sequenced material: blood, taken from a patient treated with checkpoint blockade. The receptors originated from a human donor with melanoma.

This chain joins TRBV5-4 and TRBJ1-2; no clear D. This CDR3 region has 15 residues. Germline lookup yields CDR1 SGHNT and CDR2 YYREEE (reference sequence). V gave up 0 bases and J gave up 6 bases, with 15 bases separating them. The DNA for the CDR3 is TGTGCCAGCAGCTTGGATCCTGGGCGCGGTGATGGCTACACCTTC. Translating it yields CASSLDPGRGDGYTF.

The chain couples TRBV5-4 to TRBJ1-2; 7 positions match TRBD1. J was trimmed by 1 base and V by 1 base; bases with no gene match: 4. CDR1 and CDR2 from the germline V gene are SGHNT and YYREEE (reference sequence). CDR3 length equals 15 residues. The CDR3 loop is CASSLRQGVNYGYTF. The CDR3 nucleotides are TGTGCCAGCAGCTTGCGGCAGGGGGTTAACTATGGCTACACCTTC.

This rearrangement joins TRBV30 to TRBJ2-1, with D possibly called TRBD1 or TRBD2 (5 bases each). The V and J ends lost 1 base and 4 bases respectively, with 8 bases between them. Germline assignment: CDR1 GTSNPN and CDR2 SVGIG (reference sequence). This CDR3 is built from 13 residues. CDR3: CAWSGGTYNEQFF. Written as DNA, the CDR3 is TGTGCCTGGAGTGGAGGGACGTACAATGAGCAGTTCTTC.

V is TRBV9 and J is TRBJ1-5; D gene uncertain. Germline V gene sequence: CDR1 SGDLS, CDR2 YYNGEE. The CDR3 sequence is 14 residues long. V was shortened by 4 bases and J by 0 bases, with 8 bases between the two germline ends. The CDR3 reads CASSLQASNQPQHF. The CDR3 bases are TGTGCCAGCAGCCTTCAGGCTAGCAATCAGCCCCAGCATTTT.

This clone occurred once. This chain connects TRBV19 to TRBJ2-7, with a weak D call TRBD2 (6 bases). Trimming cost V 4 bases and J 0 bases, with 13 bases left between them. The CDR3 covers 15 residues. Germline CDR1 is LNHDA and CDR2 is SQIVND (reference sequence). The CDR3 region has the DNA TGTGCCAGTAGTAGCAGCGGGTGGAGCTCCTACGAGCAGTACTTC. It specifies CASSSSGWSSYEQYF.

The rearrangement joins TRBV12-2 to TRBJ2-5; TRBD2 is the table's D call, not checked against the DNA. TRBV12-2 is termed a pseudogene. This CDR3 is 15 amino acids long. CDR3 sequence (DNA): TGTGCAAGTCGCTTAGTAACTAGCGGGATAGAGACCCAGTACTTC. This encodes CASRLVTSGIETQYF.

This rearrangement joins TRBV28 to TRBJ1-5; D might be TRBD1 (6 bases). Germline lookup yields CDR1 MDHEN and CDR2 SYDVKM. The CDR3 length is 14 residues. V was shortened by 1 base and J by 6 bases, with 10 bases between the two germline ends. The CDR3: CASSLSQGFQPQHF. Here the CDR3 DNA reads TGTGCCAGCAGTTTATCTCAGGGGTTTCAGCCCCAGCATTTT.

This clone occurred once. This chain connects TRBV7-8 to TRBJ1-1; D gene unclear. Germline CDR1 reads SGHVS; CDR2 reads FQNEAQ. The V and J ends lost 1 base and 0 bases respectively, with 9 bases between them. CDR3 length: 15 amino acids. CDR3 in amino acids: CASSLVGNMNTEAFF. The CDR3 nucleotides are TGTGCCAGCAGCTTAGTTGGGAACATGAACACTGAAGCTTTCTTT.

The V call is TRBV30, the J call TRBJ1-2, with 9 bases lining up with TRBD1. The J segment lost 8 bases and the V segment lost 5 bases, leaving 6 bases of the junction unmatched. Looked up from germline, CDR1 is GTSNPN and CDR2 is SVGIG (reference sequence). The CDR3 runs 12 residues. The chain's CDR3 is CAWGTGPGGYTF. The CDR3 region has the DNA TGTGCCTGGGGGACAGGGCCGGGAGGCTACACCTTC.

The chain's CDR3 is CAISEFSGSGAFF. CDR3 sequence (DNA): TGTGCCATCAGTGAGTTCTCGGGTAGTGGAGCTTTCTTT. The J gene is TRBJ1-1, the V gene TRBV10-3; D uncertain. V was clipped by 1 base and J by 10 bases, with 13 bases between them. CDR3 size: 13 residues. From germline, CDR1 is ENHRY and CDR2 SYGVKD.

This chain uses TRBV27 with TRBJ1-2, with 8 bases aligning to TRBD1. V lost 5 bases, J lost 8 bases, and 7 bases stayed unmatched. The CDR3 length is 13 residues. From germline, CDR1 is MNHEY and CDR2 SMNVEV (reference sequence). In DNA form, the CDR3 reads TGTGCCAGCAGTCCGGGACAGGAAAGAGGCTACACCTTC. Translation gives CASSPGQERGYTF.

This clone was seen just once. This chain connects TRBV11-2 to TRBJ1-6; no clear D. The ends were cut back, 1 base at V and 6 bases at J, with 7 bases in the middle. In germline, CDR1 is SGHAT, CDR2 FQNNGV. The CDR3 is 14 residues long. The CDR3: CASSLGTGNSPLHF. In nucleotides, the CDR3 is TGTGCCAGCAGCTTAGGGACTGGTAATTCACCCCTCCACTTT.

The chain has TRBV7-2 and TRBJ2-7; possibly TRBD1 or TRBD2 for D (6 bases each). Germline V gene data show CDR1 as SGHTA and CDR2 as FQGNSA. The CDR3 has 14 amino acids. The V end was cut by 1 base, the J end by 5 bases, with 12 bases between. Here the CDR3 reads CASSLVLGGHEQYF. CDR3 nucleotide sequence: TGTGCCAGCAGCTTAGTTTTGGGGGGCCACGAGCAGTACTTC.

The chain uses TRBV6-5 and TRBJ2-5; D unresolved. V lost 5 bases and J 3 bases, leaving 13 bases between the germline ends. The length of the CDR3 is 14 residues. Per germline, CDR1 MNHEY and CDR2 SVGAGI. The CDR3 reads CASSRGRAEETQYF. The CDR3 DNA reads as TGTGCCAGCAGTCGTGGGCGCGCGGAAGAGACCCAGTACTTC.

This sequence joins TRBV30 and TRBJ1-1, with a tentative D call TRBD1 (5 bases). The CDR3 sequence is 12 residues long. The germline V gene encodes CDR1 GTSNPN and CDR2 SVGIG (reference sequence). Trimming took off 3 bases at V and 5 bases at J, with 10 bases between the two ends. The CDR3, as DNA: TGTGCCTGGAGACAGGAGGGAACTGAAGCTTTCTTT. Residues: CAWRQEGTEAFF. The full variable domain, with the rest looked up from reference TRBV30 and TRBJ1-1, is SQTIHQWPATLVQPVGSPLSLECTVEGTSNPNLYWYRQAAGRGLQLLFYSVGIGQISSEVPQNLSASRPQDRQFILSSKKLLLSDSGFYLCAWRQEGTEAFFGQGTRLTVV.

This clone has just one count. The chain recombines TRBV19 with TRBJ1-2, with a possible D match to TRBD1 (5 bases). From germline, CDR1 is LNHDA and CDR2 SQIVND (reference sequence). Trimming pared 3 bases from V and 4 bases from J, leaving 18 bases between. The CDR3 consists of 16 residues. Written as DNA, the CDR3 is TGTGCCAGTAGTATCGACAGTCCCCGAACCCTCTATGGCTACACCTTC. As protein: CASSIDSPRTLYGYTF. The full variable domain, rest sourced from reference TRBV19 and TRBJ1-2, is DGGITQSPKYLFRKEGQNVTLSCEQNLNHDAMYWYRQDPGQGLRLIYYSQIVNDFQKGDIAEGYSVSREKKESFPLTVTSAQKNPTAFYLCASSIDSPRTLYGYTFGSGTRLTVV.

This clone was detected only a few times. This CDR3 reads CASSAGGNTEAFF. DNA for the CDR3: TGTGCCAGCAGTGCAGGGGGCAACACTGAAGCTTTCTTT. The chain employs TRBV2 and TRBJ1-1; 8 bases agree with TRBD1. Trimming took 4 bases from V and 2 from J; bases not matched to a gene: 0. The CDR3 is made up of 13 amino acids. CDR1 is SNHLY and CDR2 is FYNNEI in the germline V gene. The full variable domain, in which reference TRBV2 and TRBJ1-1 provide the parts outside the CDR3, is EPEVTQTPSHQVTQMGQEVILRCVPISNHLYFYWYRQILGQKVEFLVSFYNNEISEKSEIFDDQFSVERPDGSNFTLKIRSTKLEDSAMYFCASSAGGNTEAFFGQGTRLTVV.

The gene calls are TRBV5-8 and TRBJ1-2; D not certain. With 6 bases removed from V and 4 bases from J, the gap between germline ends came to 10 bases. Germline CDR1 is SGHTS and CDR2 is YDEGEE. This CDR3 has 12 residues. CDR3 DNA sequence: TGTGCCAGCATCGGGGATCGCTATGGCTACACCTTC. Translation: CASIGDRYGYTF.

This chain joins TRBV7-2 and TRBJ2-7; 8 positions agree with TRBD2. CDR1 is SGHTA and CDR2 is FQGNSA in the germline V gene. After removal of 2 bases from V and 6 bases from J, the junction contained 6 bases not matched to a gene. CDR3 length: 14 residues. The CDR3 DNA follows: TGTGCCAGCAGCTTATCGGGGGGGCGAAGCGAGCAGTACTTC. Protein: CASSLSGGRSEQYF. Drawing the rest from reference TRBV7-2 and TRBJ2-7, the complete variable domain is GAGVSQSPSNKVTEKGKDVELRCDPISGHTALYWYRQSLGQGLEFLIYFQGNSAPDKSGLPSDRFSAERTGGSVSTLTIQRTQQEDSAVYLCASSLSGGRSEQYFGPGTRLTVT.

This chain links TRBV9 with TRBJ2-1; maybe TRBD1 (5 bases). V shed 4 bases and J shed 4 bases, with 18 bases lying between them. Germline V lookup: CDR1 SGDLS, CDR2 YYNGEE. The CDR3 has 16 amino acids. The CDR3 DNA reads as TGTGCCAGCAGCCAGAGTAGGGGTGCGGTGTACAATGAGCAGTTCTTC. Protein: CASSQSRGAVYNEQFF.

CDR3 protein: CASSHRDPGQGFNEKLFF. Here the CDR3 DNA reads TGTGCCAGCAGCCACAGAGACCCGGGACAGGGCTTTAATGAAAAACTGTTTTTT. The V call is TRBV4-2, the J call TRBJ1-4; TRBD1 aligns across 9 bases. V gave up 3 bases and J gave up 4 bases; unmatched junction bases: 12. The CDR3 covers 18 residues. The germline gives CDR1 LGHNA, CDR2 YNFKEQ.

The rearrangement joins TRBV19 to TRBJ2-5, with D possibly matching TRBD1 (6 bases). Per the germline V gene, CDR1 is LNHDA and CDR2 is SQIVND (reference sequence). This CDR3 region has 13 residues. Trimming left V 3 bases short and J 3 bases short, with 8 bases between. The CDR3: CASSINREETQYF. The CDR3 bases are TGTGCCAGTAGTATCAACAGGGAAGAGACCCAGTACTTC. Complete variable domain (other parts from reference TRBV19 and TRBJ2-5): DGGITQSPKYLFRKEGQNVTLSCEQNLNHDAMYWYRQDPGQGLRLIYYSQIVNDFQKGDIAEGYSVSREKKESFPLTVTSAQKNPTAFYLCASSINREETQYFGPGTRLLVL.

The CDR3 region has the DNA TGTGCCAGCAACCGGGGGGGGGAAAGCACAGATACGCAGTATTTT. It yields the protein CASNRGGESTDTQYF. The chain links TRBV4-2 to TRBJ2-3, with 8 bases that match TRBD2. V trimming: 7 bases; J trimming: 0 bases; junction bases outside the gene matches: 6. There are 15 residues in the CDR3. Germline-derived CDR1 and CDR2 are LGHNA and YNFKEQ.

The chain recombines TRBV7-9 with TRBJ2-1; possibly TRBD1 or TRBD2 for D (6 bases each). The CDR3 has 19 residues. Trimming removed 5 bases at V and 0 bases at J, with 23 bases between. Germline loops: CDR1 SEHNR, CDR2 FQNEAQ (reference sequence). The CDR3 bases are TGTGCCAGCAGCCAGGAGGGACGAAGTCCCAGGGGCTCCTACAATGAGCAGTTCTTC. It is translated as CASSQEGRSPRGSYNEQFF.

This chain joins TRBV11-2 and TRBJ2-1; 7 bases are a match to TRBD2. This CDR3 region has 16 residues. The junction had 7 bases not matched to a gene; V was cut back by 5 bases and J by 0 bases. Germline CDR1 SGHAT, CDR2 FQNNGV. As DNA, the CDR3 is TGTGCCAGCAGCCCGCGGGGGAATCCCTCCTACAATGAGCAGTTCTTC. Protein sequence: CASSPRGNPSYNEQFF.